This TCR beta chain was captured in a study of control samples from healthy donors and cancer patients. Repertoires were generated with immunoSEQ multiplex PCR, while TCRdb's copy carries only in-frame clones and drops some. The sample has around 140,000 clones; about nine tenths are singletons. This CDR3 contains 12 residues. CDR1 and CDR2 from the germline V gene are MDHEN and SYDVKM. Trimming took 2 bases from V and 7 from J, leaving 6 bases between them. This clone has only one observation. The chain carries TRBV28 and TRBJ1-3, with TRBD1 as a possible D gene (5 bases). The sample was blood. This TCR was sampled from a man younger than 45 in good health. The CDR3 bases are TGTGCCAGCAGTTTACGGGGGAACACCATATATTTT. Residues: CASSLRGNTIYF.